These 24 T cell receptor beta chains were sequenced from one sample in a study of T cell responses to AZD1222 COVID-19 vaccine. The repertoire was sequenced with immunoSEQ multiplex PCR; TCRdb's copy has only in-frame clones and lacks some. The sample yields some 79,000 clones, approximately 85% seen once. This sample comprised peripheral blood, obtained 28 days after the second AZD1222 dose. The receptors were sampled from an adult who received the AZD1222 COVID-19 vaccine.

V gene TRBV10-1 combines with J gene TRBJ2-1, with TRBD2 identical over 10 bases. V lost 4 bases, J lost 6 bases, and 3 bases stayed unmatched. This CDR3 has 14 residues. Germline V gives CDR1 WNHNN, CDR2 SYGVQD (reference sequence). The CDR3 DNA is TGCGCCAGCAGTGCTAGCGGGGGCCTCAATGAGCAGTTCTTC. Translating it yields CASSASGGLNEQFF.

The J gene is TRBJ2-7, the V gene TRBV24-1; TRBD1 matches at 7 bases. Unmatched junction bases numbered 10, after V lost 2 bases and J lost 4 bases. This CDR3 is built from 16 residues. The V gene's germline CDR1 is KGHDR and CDR2 SFDVKD. In DNA, the CDR3 is TGTGCCACCAGTGATTCACAGGGGCCCGGGTCTTACGAGCAGTACGTC. This gives the protein CATSDSQGPGSYEQYV.

This rearrangement joins TRBV12-3 or TRBV12-4 to TRBJ2-1; D is ambiguous. The CDR3 contains 12 residues. The germline V and J ends were trimmed by 3 bases and 6 bases, with 6 bases remaining between them. The CDR3 sequence is CASSLGFNEQFF. The CDR3 nucleotides read TGTGCCAGCAGTTTGGGTTTCAATGAGCAGTTCTTC.

V usage is TRBV24-1 and J usage is TRBJ1-2; D unclear. The V gene lost 2 bases and the J gene lost 8 bases, with 11 bases spanning the gap. CDR3 length equals 13 residues. CDR1 KGHDR and CDR2 SFDVKD come from the germline V gene. CDR3 amino acids: CATSDWGLGGYTF. The CDR3 region has the DNA TGTGCCACCAGTGATTGGGGTTTAGGCGGCTACACCTTC.

This chain connects TRBV9 to TRBJ2-3, with D tentatively TRBD2 (5 bases). CDR3 size: 13 residues. V shed 7 bases and J shed 0 bases, with 9 bases lying between them. Germline loops: CDR1 SGDLS, CDR2 YYNGEE. CDR3 bases: TGTGCCAGCCAGCGGAGGAGCACAGATACGCAGTATTTT. Translating it yields CASQRRSTDTQYF.

DNA of the CDR3: TGTGCCAGCAGCTTACAGGGTCTCTCTGGGGCCAACGTCCTGACTTTC. Residues: CASSLQGLSGANVLTF. The chain joins TRBV7-2 to TRBJ2-6; TRBD1 is a possible D gene (5 bases). The ends were cut back, 2 bases at V and 0 bases at J, with 8 bases in the middle. CDR3 length equals 16 residues. Germline CDR1 and CDR2: SGHTA and FQGNSA. Full variable domain (rest looked up from reference TRBV7-2 and TRBJ2-6): GAGVSQSPSNKVTEKGKDVELRCDPISGHTALYWYRQSLGQGLEFLIYFQGNSAPDKSGLPSDRFSAERTGGSVSTLTIQRTQQEDSAVYLCASSLQGLSGANVLTFGAGSRLTVL.

CDR3 sequence: CASSFQQSSYEQYF. CDR3 coding DNA: TGTGCCAGCAGCTTTCAGCAGTCCTCCTACGAGCAGTACTTC. The chain recombines TRBV11-3 with TRBJ2-7; D call uncertain. This CDR3 has 14 amino acids. The germline V and J ends were trimmed by 3 bases and 0 bases, with 9 bases remaining between them. Looked up from germline, CDR1 is SGHNT and CDR2 is YENEEA.

The J gene is TRBJ1-2, the V gene TRBV14; D not resolved. The CDR3 covers 14 residues. From germline, CDR1 is SGHDN and CDR2 FVKESK. V was shortened by 0 bases and J by 7 bases, with 12 bases between the two germline ends. The CDR3 DNA follows: TGTGCCAGCAGCCAAGATCTGGTGGTCGGTGGCTACACCTTC. Residues: CASSQDLVVGGYTF.

V and J are TRBV28 and TRBJ2-1; 8 bases are shared with TRBD2. CDR1 and CDR2 (germline): MDHEN, SYDVKM. After removal of 3 bases from V and 7 bases from J, the junction contained 5 bases not matched to a gene. The CDR3 consists of 14 residues. The CDR3 loop reads CASSFSGRGNEQFF. The CDR3 nucleotides read TGTGCCAGCAGTTTTTCCGGGAGGGGGAATGAGCAGTTCTTC.

The chain has TRBV30 and TRBJ1-3; D not resolved. The germline gives CDR1 GTSNPN, CDR2 SVGIG (reference sequence). The CDR3 runs 13 residues. The V end lost 4 bases, the J end lost 0 bases, and 7 bases lay between the germline ends. The CDR3 DNA reads as TGTGCCTGGACCAAGAGCTCTGGAAACACCATATATTTT. Translating gives CAWTKSSGNTIYF.

The rearrangement links TRBV5-6 to TRBJ1-1; a possible D gene is TRBD1 (6 bases). CDR1 is SGHDT and CDR2 is YYEEEE in the germline V gene. This CDR3 has 15 residues. V gave up 4 bases and J gave up 0 bases, with 13 bases separating them. The CDR3, as DNA: TGTGCCAGCAGCAAAAGGACAGAAATGAACACTGAAGCTTTCTTT. This codes for CASSKRTEMNTEAFF.

The gene calls are TRBV19 and TRBJ1-4; a possible D gene is TRBD1 (5 bases). The CDR3 is 15 amino acids. In germline, CDR1 is LNHDA, CDR2 SQIVND (reference sequence). V lost 5 bases, J lost 0 bases, and 10 bases lay in between. CDR3 DNA: TGTGCCAGTAGTTCGGGGACCGCAACTAATGAAAAACTGTTTTTT. Translation gives CASSSGTATNEKLFF. The variable domain in full, completed from reference TRBV19 and TRBJ1-4, reads DGGITQSPKYLFRKEGQNVTLSCEQNLNHDAMYWYRQDPGQGLRLIYYSQIVNDFQKGDIAEGYSVSREKKESFPLTVTSAQKNPTAFYLCASSSGTATNEKLFFGSGTQLSVL.

CDR3 protein: CASSQDGFSTDTQYF. CDR3 bases: TGTGCCAGCAGCCAAGACGGGTTTAGCACAGATACGCAGTATTTT. This chain links TRBV14 with TRBJ2-3; D remains ambiguous. V dropped 0 bases and J dropped 0 bases, with 7 bases sitting between them. The CDR3 loop spans 15 amino acids. CDR1 and CDR2 from the germline V gene are SGHDN and FVKESK.

The V and J genes are TRBV4-2 and TRBJ2-5, with TRBD2 matching over 12 bases. The germline CDR1 and CDR2 sequences are LGHNA and YNFKEQ. The CDR3 loop spans 16 amino acids. The ends lost 4 bases at V and 4 bases at J; junction bases unmatched: 7. In DNA form, the CDR3 reads TGTGCCAGCAGCCCGTTACTAGCGGGGGGCGGAGAGACCCAGTACTTC. This sequence encodes CASSPLLAGGGETQYF.

The CDR3 region is CASSLGPDNSYNEQFF. The CDR3 DNA reads TGTGCCAGCAGCTTAGGCCCGGACAACTCCTACAATGAGCAGTTCTTC. The chain is built from TRBV11-2 and TRBJ2-1, with a weak D call TRBD1 (5 bases). The germline CDR1 and CDR2 sequences are SGHAT and FQNNGV. This CDR3 comprises 16 residues. Trimming took off 1 base at V and 0 bases at J, with 10 bases between the two ends.

The chain combines TRBV5-4 with TRBJ1-3; D gene uncertain. CDR1 and CDR2 from the germline V gene are SGHNT and YYREEE (reference sequence). This CDR3 is built from 15 residues. V lost 0 bases and J lost 0, with 7 bases in between. CDR3 in amino acids: CASSLGRNSGNTIYF. CDR3 bases: TGTGCCAGCAGCTTGGGACGGAACTCTGGAAACACCATATATTTT. Full variable domain (missing parts from reference TRBV5-4 and TRBJ1-3): ETGVTQSPTHLIKTRGQQVTLRCSSQSGHNTVSWYQQALGQGPQFIFQYYREEENGRGNFPPRFSGLQFPNYSSELNVNALELDDSALYLCASSLGRNSGNTIYFGEGSWLTVV.

The rearrangement links TRBV28 to TRBJ2-3; 9 positions agree with TRBD2. The CDR3 loop spans 14 amino acids. Unmatched junction bases numbered 8, after V lost 8 bases and J lost 5 bases. Germline lookup yields CDR1 MDHEN and CDR2 SYDVKM. CDR3 amino acids: CASRGQREVDTQYF. CDR3 coding DNA: TGTGCCAGCCGAGGCCAGCGGGAGGTAGATACGCAGTATTTT.

This clone was seen only once. The chain uses TRBV20-1 and TRBJ2-1; TRBD2 matches 7 bases. Per germline, CDR1 DFQATT and CDR2 SNEGSKA (reference sequence). This CDR3 has 11 amino acids. With V trimmed by 3 bases and J by 15 bases, 8 bases remained unmatched. The CDR3 region is CSASGRAGAFF. In DNA, the CDR3 is TGCAGTGCTAGTGGACGGGCGGGAGCGTTCTTC.

The chain joins TRBV7-2 to TRBJ1-1, with 7 bases fitting TRBD1. The ends lost 7 bases at V and 0 bases at J; junction bases unmatched: 5. Germline CDR1 SGHTA, CDR2 FQGNSA. The CDR3 contains 14 residues. The CDR3 reads CASIGTVVNTEAFF. The CDR3 DNA follows: TGTGCCAGCATCGGGACAGTAGTGAACACTGAAGCTTTCTTT.

The chain carries TRBV24-1 and TRBJ2-3; D possibly corresponds to TRBD1 (5 bases). Germline CDR1 is KGHDR and CDR2 is SFDVKD. This CDR3 spans 13 amino acids. V shed 4 bases and J shed 7 bases, with 11 bases lying between them. The CDR3 DNA reads TGTGCCACCAGTGACCCAAAGGGGTATACGCAGTATTTT. Translating it yields CATSDPKGYTQYF.

The chain combines TRBV2 with TRBJ1-4; no definite D call. Trimming removed 3 bases at V and 1 base at J, with 6 bases between. Germline CDR1 reads SNHLY; CDR2 reads FYNNEI. The CDR3 extends over 14 amino acids. This chain's CDR3 is CASSEGETNEKLFF. CDR3 nucleotide sequence: TGTGCCAGCAGTGAGGGAGAAACTAATGAAAAACTGTTTTTT.

The chain is built from TRBV28 and TRBJ2-1; D possibly uses TRBD1 or TRBD2 (5 bases each). Germline V gene data show CDR1 as MDHEN and CDR2 as SYDVKM. With 7 bases removed from V and 3 bases from J, the gap between germline ends came to 16 bases. CDR3 length equals 15 residues. CDR3 coding DNA: TGTGCCAGCAAGGGGAGAGGGCGGCACTACAATGAGCAGTTCTTC. As protein: CASKGRGRHYNEQFF. The full variable domain, with the rest looked up from reference TRBV28 and TRBJ2-1, is DVKVTQSSRYLVKRTGEKVFLECVQDMDHENMFWYRQDPGLGLRLIYFSYDVKMKEKGDIPEGYSVSREKKERFSLILESASTNQTSMYLCASKGRGRHYNEQFFGPGTRLTVL.

The J gene is TRBJ1-6, the V gene TRBV5-6; 8 positions agree with TRBD1. V trimming: 3 bases; J trimming: 7 bases; junction bases outside the gene matches: 6. CDR3 length equals 15 residues. Per germline, CDR1 SGHDT and CDR2 YYEEEE. The CDR3 is CASSSRTGRNSPLHF. Written as DNA, the CDR3 is TGTGCCAGCAGCTCCCGGACAGGGAGAAATTCACCCCTCCACTTT.

By sample share, this clone is medium-sized. This rearrangement joins TRBV24-1 to TRBJ2-3, with 10 bases that match TRBD2. Trimming at V came to 3 bases and at J to 2 bases, leaving 4 bases not matched to a gene. The CDR3 contains 16 residues. CDR1 is KGHDR, CDR2 SFDVKD, per germline. The CDR3 sequence is CATSDASGGLTDTQYF. CDR3 sequence (DNA): TGTGCCACCAGTGATGCTAGCGGGGGCCTCACAGATACGCAGTATTTT.